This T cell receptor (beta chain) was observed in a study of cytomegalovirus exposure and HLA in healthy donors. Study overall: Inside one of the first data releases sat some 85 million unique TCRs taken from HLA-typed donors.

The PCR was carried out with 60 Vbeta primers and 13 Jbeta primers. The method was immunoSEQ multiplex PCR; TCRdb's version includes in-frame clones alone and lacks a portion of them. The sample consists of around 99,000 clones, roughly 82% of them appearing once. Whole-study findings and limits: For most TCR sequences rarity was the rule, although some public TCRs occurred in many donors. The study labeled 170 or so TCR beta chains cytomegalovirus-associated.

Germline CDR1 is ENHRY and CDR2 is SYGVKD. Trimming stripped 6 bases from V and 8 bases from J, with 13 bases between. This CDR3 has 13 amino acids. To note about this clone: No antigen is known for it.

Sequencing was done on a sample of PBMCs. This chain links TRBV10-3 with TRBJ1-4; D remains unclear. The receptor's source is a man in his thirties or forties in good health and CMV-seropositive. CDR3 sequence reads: CAIRAAQREKLFF. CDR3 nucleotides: TGTGCCATCAGGGCGGCGCAACGAGAAAAACTGTTTTTT.